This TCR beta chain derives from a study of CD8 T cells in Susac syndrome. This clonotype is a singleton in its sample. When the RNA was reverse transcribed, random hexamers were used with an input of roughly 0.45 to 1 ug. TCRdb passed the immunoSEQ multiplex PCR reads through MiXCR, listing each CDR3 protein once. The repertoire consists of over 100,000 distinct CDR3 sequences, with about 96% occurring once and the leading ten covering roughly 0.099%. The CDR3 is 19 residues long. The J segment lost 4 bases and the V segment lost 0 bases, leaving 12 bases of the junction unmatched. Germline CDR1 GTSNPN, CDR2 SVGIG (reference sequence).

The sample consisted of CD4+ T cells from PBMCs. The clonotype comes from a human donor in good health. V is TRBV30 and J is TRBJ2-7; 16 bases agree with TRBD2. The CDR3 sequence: CAWSVQSGLAGGQRYEQYF. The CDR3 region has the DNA TGTGCCTGGAGTGTACAATCGGGACTAGCGGGGGGGCAAAGGTACGAGCAGTACTTC.